This T cell receptor beta chain was observed in a study of blood T cell repertoires in COVID-19. Per the authors' pipeline: Amplification of reference gene primers provided the estimated nucleated cell counts. Produced via immunoSEQ multiplex PCR; TCRdb's table is partial and in-frame only. D and trimming come from the DNA, and the V and J calls and clone size come from that table. The repertoire includes roughly 170,000 clones, around 87% of them detected once, and 2.5% to 3% sits in the top ten. This clone was seen only a few times. This CDR3 comprises 16 residues. J gave up 0 bases and V 4 bases, and 6 bases lay outside the gene matches. Germline assignment: CDR1 LGHNA and CDR2 YSLEER.

The chain has TRBV4-3 and TRBJ1-2, with 9 bases lining up with TRBD1. The sample taken for sequencing was peripheral blood. The clonotype originates from a man in his forties with active or convalescent COVID-19. The CDR3 DNA reads as TGCGCCAGCAGCCGTCGGACAGGGGACGCTAACTATGGCTACACCTTC. It translates to CASSRRTGDANYGYTF.